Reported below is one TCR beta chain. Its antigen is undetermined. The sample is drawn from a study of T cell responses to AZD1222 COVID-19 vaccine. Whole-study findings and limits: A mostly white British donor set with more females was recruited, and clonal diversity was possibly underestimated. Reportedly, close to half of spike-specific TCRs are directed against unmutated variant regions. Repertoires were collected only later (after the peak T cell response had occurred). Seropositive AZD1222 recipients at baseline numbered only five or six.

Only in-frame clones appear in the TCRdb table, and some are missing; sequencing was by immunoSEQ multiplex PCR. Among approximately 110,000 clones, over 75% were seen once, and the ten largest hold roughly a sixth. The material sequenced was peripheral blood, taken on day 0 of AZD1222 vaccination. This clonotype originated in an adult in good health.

The DNA for the CDR3 is TGTGCCAGCTCACCACGCCCAGGGCCTAACTATGGCTACACCTTC. It yields the protein CASSPRPGPNYGYTF. The chain employs TRBV18 and TRBJ1-2; a weak D match, TRBD1 (5 bases). The CDR3 consists of 15 residues. Trimming cost V 1 base and J 0 bases, with 9 bases left between them. Germline V gene lookup returns CDR1 KGHSH and CDR2 LQKENI.